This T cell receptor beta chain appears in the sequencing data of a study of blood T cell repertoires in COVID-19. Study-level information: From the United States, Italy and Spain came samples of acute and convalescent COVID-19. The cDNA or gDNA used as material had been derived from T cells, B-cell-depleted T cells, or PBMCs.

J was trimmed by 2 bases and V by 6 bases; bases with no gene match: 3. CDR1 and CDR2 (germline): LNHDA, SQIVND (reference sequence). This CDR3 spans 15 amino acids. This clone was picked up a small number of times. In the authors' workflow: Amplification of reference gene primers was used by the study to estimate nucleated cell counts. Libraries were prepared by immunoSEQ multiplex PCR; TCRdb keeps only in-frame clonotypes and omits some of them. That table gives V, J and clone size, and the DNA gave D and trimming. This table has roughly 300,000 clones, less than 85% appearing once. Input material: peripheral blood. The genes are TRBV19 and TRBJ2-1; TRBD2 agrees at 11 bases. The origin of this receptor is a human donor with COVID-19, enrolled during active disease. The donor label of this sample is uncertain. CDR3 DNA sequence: TGTGCCAGTAGAGTACTAGCGGGAGCCTACAATGAGCAGTTCTTC. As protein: CASRVLAGAYNEQFF.